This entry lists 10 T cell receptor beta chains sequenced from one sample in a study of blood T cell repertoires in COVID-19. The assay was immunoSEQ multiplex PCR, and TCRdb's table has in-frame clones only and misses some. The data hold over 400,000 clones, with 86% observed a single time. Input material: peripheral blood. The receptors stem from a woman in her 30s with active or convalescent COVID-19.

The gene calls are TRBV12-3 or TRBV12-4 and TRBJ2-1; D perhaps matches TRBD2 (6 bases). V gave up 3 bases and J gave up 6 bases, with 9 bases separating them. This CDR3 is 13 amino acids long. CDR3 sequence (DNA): TGTGCCAGCAGTTTCGTACTAGCCAATGAGCAGTTCTTC. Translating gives CASSFVLANEQFF.

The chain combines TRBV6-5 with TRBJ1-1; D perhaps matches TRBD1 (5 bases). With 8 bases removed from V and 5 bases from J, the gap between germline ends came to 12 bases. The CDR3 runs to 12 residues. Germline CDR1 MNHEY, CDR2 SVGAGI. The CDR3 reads CASGRGGTEAFF. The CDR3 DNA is TGTGCCAGCGGGAGGGGAGGGACTGAAGCTTTCTTT.

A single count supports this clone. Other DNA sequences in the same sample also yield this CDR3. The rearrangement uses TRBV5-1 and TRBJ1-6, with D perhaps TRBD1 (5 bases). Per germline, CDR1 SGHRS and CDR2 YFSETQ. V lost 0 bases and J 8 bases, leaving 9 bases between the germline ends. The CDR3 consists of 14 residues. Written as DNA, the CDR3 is TGCGCCAGCAGCTTGGGGCAGGGTGATTCACCCCTCCACTTT. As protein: CASSLGQGDSPLHF.

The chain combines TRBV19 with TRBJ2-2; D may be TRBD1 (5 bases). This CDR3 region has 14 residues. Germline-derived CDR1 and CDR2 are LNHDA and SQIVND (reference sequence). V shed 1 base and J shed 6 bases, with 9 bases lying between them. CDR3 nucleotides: TGTGCCAGTAGTATAGCTTGGGGCTCCGGGGAGCTGTTTTTT. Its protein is CASSIAWGSGELFF.

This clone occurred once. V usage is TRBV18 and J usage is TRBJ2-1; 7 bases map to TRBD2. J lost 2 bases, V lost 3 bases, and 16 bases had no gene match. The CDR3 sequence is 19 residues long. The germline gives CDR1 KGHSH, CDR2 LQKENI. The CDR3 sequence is CASSPTRQTSAKAYNEQFF. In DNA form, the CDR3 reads TGTGCCAGCTCACCGACTAGACAAACTAGCGCAAAGGCCTACAATGAGCAGTTCTTC.

The CDR3 here is CASSRDRDHEQYF. In nucleotides, the CDR3 is TGTGCCAGCTCCCGGGACAGGGATCACGAGCAGTACTTC. The J gene is TRBJ2-7, the V gene TRBV18; 9 bases agree with TRBD1. Per the germline V gene, CDR1 is KGHSH and CDR2 is LQKENI. V was pared by 6 bases and J by 5 bases, with 5 bases of the junction left unmatched. This CDR3 region has 13 residues.

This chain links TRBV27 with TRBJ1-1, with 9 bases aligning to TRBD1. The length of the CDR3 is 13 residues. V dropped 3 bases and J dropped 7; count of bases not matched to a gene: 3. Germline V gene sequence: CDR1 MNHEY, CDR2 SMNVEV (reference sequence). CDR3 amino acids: CASSFGQGNEAFF. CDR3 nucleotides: TGTGCCAGCAGTTTCGGACAGGGGAATGAAGCTTTCTTT.

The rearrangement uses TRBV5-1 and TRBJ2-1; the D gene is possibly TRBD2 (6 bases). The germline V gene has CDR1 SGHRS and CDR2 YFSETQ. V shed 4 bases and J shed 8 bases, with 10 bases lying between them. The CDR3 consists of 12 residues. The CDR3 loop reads CASSPGTYEQFF. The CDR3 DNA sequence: TGCGCCAGCAGCCCCGGGACTTATGAGCAGTTCTTC.

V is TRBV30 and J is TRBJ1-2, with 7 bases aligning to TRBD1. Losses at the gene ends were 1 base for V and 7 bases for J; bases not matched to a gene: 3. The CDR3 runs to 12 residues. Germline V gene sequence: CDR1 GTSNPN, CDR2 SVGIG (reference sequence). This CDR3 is CAWSATGVGYTF. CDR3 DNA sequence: TGTGCCTGGAGTGCCACAGGGGTTGGCTACACCTTC.

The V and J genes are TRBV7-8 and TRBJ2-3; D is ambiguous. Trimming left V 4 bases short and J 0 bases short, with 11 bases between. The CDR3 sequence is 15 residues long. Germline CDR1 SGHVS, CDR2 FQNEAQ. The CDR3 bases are TGTGCCAGCAGCTCCGTGGCTTCTAGCACAGATACGCAGTATTTT. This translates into CASSSVASSTDTQYF.